Listed below are T cell receptor beta chains from one sample, sequenced in a study of untreated major depressive disorder. Sequenced by immunoSEQ multiplex PCR; TCRdb stores in-frame clones only, minus some. The table lists more than 20,000 clones, about 93% of them singletons. Specimen: CD4+ T cells from PBMCs. The receptors originated from a man younger than 45 in good health. Each CDR3 is given with its conserved first and last residue. The order of the fields is clone size, V gene, J gene, D gene, CDR3 DNA, CDR3 protein. D genes are given only for firm matches. The size field is filled for only some rows; it gives once, few, many or a size class.

.	TRBV4-2	TRBJ1-5	.	TGTGCCAGCAGCCAAGTCCATCGCCCCCAGAGCAATCAGCCCCAGCATTTT	CASSQVHRPQSNQPQHF
.	TRBV2	TRBJ1-2	.	TGTGCCAGCAAGGTGGGGTCTTATGGCTACACCTTC	CASKVGSYGYTF
.	TRBV5-1	TRBJ2-7	.	TGCGCCAGCAGCAGAGACAGGTCAAACAACGAGCAGTACTTC	CASSRDRSNNEQYF
once	TRBV6-6	TRBJ2-7	.	TGTGCCAGCAGTTACTCGCCCAGGAGCTCCTACGAGCAGTACTTC	CASSYSPRSSYEQYF
.	TRBV29-1	TRBJ2-7	.	TGCAGCGTTGATGGGCAGGGGGGAAACGAGCAGTACTTC	CSVDGQGGNEQYF
.	TRBV27	TRBJ2-7	.	TGTGCCAGCAGTTTACTAGGAGACCTACGAGTTGGGCAGTACTTC	CASSLLGDLRVGQYF
.	TRBV15	TRBJ2-3	.	TGTGCCACCAGCATACGTTCTGGAGCTCGCACAGATACGCAGTATTTT	CATSIRSGARTDTQYF
.	TRBV18	TRBJ1-4	TRBD1	TGTGCCAGCTCACCACCTATTAGGGACAGGGGTGAAAAACTGTTTTTT	CASSPPIRDRGEKLFF
.	TRBV6-5	TRBJ1-5	.	TGTGCCAGCAGTTACAATCGGGACCAGCCCCAGCATTTT	CASSYNRDQPQHF
.	TRBV6-5	TRBJ2-5	TRBD2	TGTGCCAGCAGGGGACTAGCGGAGGGGGAGACCCAGTACTTC	CASRGLAEGETQYF
.	TRBV12-1	TRBJ2-7	.	TGTGCCAGCGGCTCGGACAGGGGCAGCCACGAGCAGTACTTC	CASGSDRGSHEQYF
.	TRBV5-1	TRBJ2-7	TRBD1	TGCGCCAGCAGCCGACAGGGCTACGAGCAGTACTTC	CASSRQGYEQYF
.	TRBV7-3	TRBJ2-2	.	TGTGCCAGCAGCCCCCTAGCTGGAGTCACCGGGGAGCTGTTTTTT	CASSPLAGVTGELFF
.	TRBV7-2	TRBJ1-5	.	TGTGCCAGCAGCTTAAGCCAAAATCAGCCCCAGCATTTT	CASSLSQNQPQHF
.	TRBV7-9	TRBJ2-1	.	TGTGCCAGCAGCTTAGAAGTTTTGCATGAGCAGTTCTTC	CASSLEVLHEQFF
.	TRBV7-3	TRBJ2-5	TRBD2	TGTGCCAGCAGCTTAACAGCGGGAAGAGGAGAGACCCAGTACTTC	CASSLTAGRGETQYF
.	TRBV11-2	TRBJ2-3	TRBD2	TGTGCCAGCAGCTTAGTTGGAGGGAGGGACACAGATACGCAGTATTTT	CASSLVGGRDTDTQYF
.	TRBV29-1	TRBJ2-2	.	TGCAGCGTCGTCCCAAGCGGGTGGACCGGGGAGCTGTTTTTT	CSVVPSGWTGELFF
.	TRBV6-5	TRBJ1-1	TRBD1	TGTGCCAGCAGTTACTCACAGGGGATGAACACTGAAGCTTTCTTT	CASSYSQGMNTEAFF
.	TRBV7-2	TRBJ2-2	.	TGTGCCAGCAGCTTAGGGCTACCTAACACCGGGGAGCTGTTTTTT	CASSLGLPNTGELFF
.	TRBV2	TRBJ1-1	TRBD1	TGTGCCATCACAAGACCAGACAGGGGGCTCATGAACACTGAAGCTTTCTTT	CAITRPDRGLMNTEAFF
.	TRBV6-5	TRBJ1-5	.	TGTGCCAGCAAACGACAGGTTGGCAATCAGCCCCAGCATTTT	CASKRQVGNQPQHF
.	TRBV4-3	TRBJ1-2	TRBD1	TGCGCCAGCAGCCAACGGGACAGAGCTAACTATGGCTACACCTTC	CASSQRDRANYGYTF
.	TRBV7-6	TRBJ1-5	.	TGTGCCAGCAGGTTAGGGCCTCAGGGCAATCAGCCCCAGCATTTT	CASRLGPQGNQPQHF
.	TRBV29-1	TRBJ1-3	.	TGCAGCGTTGCGTTCGGAAACACCATATATTTT	CSVAFGNTIYF
.	TRBV7-8	TRBJ1-1	.	TGTGCCAGCAGCATGACTTCGGACAGCACTGAAGCTTTCTTT	CASSMTSDSTEAFF
.	TRBV18	TRBJ1-4	.	TGTGCCAGCTCACCGAAGGGTGGGACTAATGAAAAACTGTTTTTT	CASSPKGGTNEKLFF
.	TRBV5-1	TRBJ2-7	.	TGCGCCAGCAGCTTGGCCGGGTTGGACGAGCAGTACTTC	CASSLAGLDEQYF
.	TRBV6-6	TRBJ2-7	.	TGTGCCAGCAGTTACGGGACTCTTAGCTACGAGCAGTACTTC	CASSYGTLSYEQYF
.	TRBV29-1	TRBJ2-7	.	TGCAGCGTTGCCTGGGACGACATCACCTACGAGCAGTACTTC	CSVAWDDITYEQYF
.	TRBV18	TRBJ2-5	.	TGTGCCAGCTCACAGCAAGAGACCCAGTACTTC	CASSQQETQYF
.	TRBV27	TRBJ1-2	TRBD1	TGTGCCAGCAGTCAGGACAGGGGCTACTATGGCTACACCTTC	CASSQDRGYYGYTF
once	TRBV7-6	TRBJ2-5	TRBD2	TGTGCCAGCAGCATTGGACTAGCGGGATTTCGAGAGACCCAGTACTTC	CASSIGLAGFRETQYF
.	TRBV2	TRBJ1-5	.	TGTGCCAGCACCAGGACCGAGAGCAATCAGCCCCAGCATTTT	CASTRTESNQPQHF
.	TRBV12-5	TRBJ2-7	.	TGTGCTAGCGGACGAGGGCGGAATAGCTCCTACGAGCAGTACTTC	CASGRGRNSSYEQYF
.	TRBV5-5	TRBJ2-6	.	TGTGCCAGCAGCTTGCTTTCCCCCTGGGCTGGGGCCAACGTCCTGACTTTC	CASSLLSPWAGANVLTF
.	TRBV2	TRBJ1-1	.	TGTGCCAGCAGTGTGTGGGGCAGCAGAAGATTAGGCCCTGAAGCTTTCTTT	CASSVWGSRRLGPEAFF
.	TRBV6-4	TRBJ2-2	TRBD1	TGTGCCAGCAGTGTCCTACAGGGGGCCGGGGAGCTGTTTTTT	CASSVLQGAGELFF
.	TRBV19	TRBJ2-7	TRBD1	TGTGCCAGTAGTATAGCAGGACAGGGGAACCCCCCGCCACGCTACGAGCAGTACTTC	CASSIAGQGNPPPRYEQYF
.	TRBV7-8	TRBJ1-5	.	TGTGCCAGCAGCTTAGCGCTAGGGGGTGATCAGCCCCAGCATTTT	CASSLALGGDQPQHF
once	TRBV2	TRBJ2-1	TRBD2	TGTGCCAGCAGTGAAGGTCATGGCGGGAGGTCGAAGAATGAGCAGTTCTTC	CASSEGHGGRSKNEQFF
.	TRBV4-2	TRBJ2-7	TRBD2	TGTGCCAGCAGCCATCTCAGACTAGCGGGAGGGATAGAGCAGTACTTC	CASSHLRLAGGIEQYF
.	TRBV6-5	TRBJ2-7	.	TGTGCCGCCGGGGGGGACAGCTCCTACGAGCAGTACTTC	CAAGGDSSYEQYF
.	TRBV5-1	TRBJ1-1	.	TGCGCCAGCAGCCCGGACGGCTGGTATGAGGAAGCTTTCTTT	CASSPDGWYEEAFF
once	TRBV4-3	TRBJ1-5	.	TGCGCCAGCAGCCAAGATCGCCACGCGAGGGGTCAGCCCCAGCATTTT	CASSQDRHARGQPQHF
once	TRBV7-2	TRBJ1-1	TRBD1	TGTGCCAGCAGCCAGTTTGAGGGGGCCAGCACTGAAGCTTTCTTT	CASSQFEGASTEAFF
.	TRBV4-3	TRBJ1-2	.	TGCGCCAGCAGCCAAGAAGAAAGGTGGGGCTACACCTTC	CASSQEERWGYTF
.	TRBV2	TRBJ2-1	.	TGTGCCAGCAGTGGGCCAGGGCGAGGCAATGAGCAGTTCTTC	CASSGPGRGNEQFF
.	TRBV29-1	TRBJ2-3	TRBD1	TGCAGCGTAGCTCGGGACAGGGTAACAGATACGCAGTATTTT	CSVARDRVTDTQYF
few	TRBV11-2	TRBJ1-2	TRBD1	TGTGCCAGCAGCTATCATAAAGGGGGCGGCTACACCTTC	CASSYHKGGGYTF
.	TRBV20-1	TRBJ1-1	.	TGCAGTGCTAGACGGGGTGCTGAAGCTTTCTTT	CSARRGAEAFF
.	TRBV7-3	TRBJ1-1	.	TGTGCCAGCAGCTTATTCAGGGACACTGAAGCTTTCTTT	CASSLFRDTEAFF
.	TRBV4-1	TRBJ1-5	.	TGCGCCAGCAGCCGATCGGGGAAAACGGAGCCCCAGCATTTT	CASSRSGKTEPQHF
.	TRBV30	TRBJ1-2	.	TGTGCCTGGAGTCGAGACCGACCCTATGGCTACACCTTC	CAWSRDRPYGYTF
.	TRBV2	TRBJ1-1	TRBD1	TGTGCCAGCAGCAACAGGGGACGGAGCACTGAAGCTTTCTTT	CASSNRGRSTEAFF